The T cell receptor beta chain described here comes from a study of graft-versus-host responses after intestinal transplantation (dated by TCRdb to the early 2020s). For context, the study as a whole: The transplants that recipients received were multivisceral, liver-intestinal, or isolated intestinal. Anti-thymocyte globulin induction was given to all recipients, followed by maintenance tacrolimus and steroids for 2 to 4 years. After intestinal transplantation, graft-versus-host and host-versus-graft alloreactive T cell clones in the graft, circulation and bone marrow were tracked using bulk TCR-beta CDR3 sequencing. To identify alloreactive clones, pre-transplant mixed lymphocyte reaction products were sequenced and then compared with unstimulated pre-transplant donor and recipient T cells. Of the roughly 24 intestinal transplant recipients enrolled in the cohort, one of whom was a retransplant, a few patients without pretransplant specimens were excluded. A peak of at least 4% donor T cells among recipient peripheral blood mononuclear cells was the definition used for donor T cell macrochimerism. Rather than being sequenced by the commercial service, samples from three later patients were sequenced in-house on an Illumina MiSeq and processed with MiXCR.

The sample's time point, from its label and the paper: cells obtained before transplantation from donor or recipient. CD3+CD4+ and CD3+CD8+ populations were FACS-sorted from unstimulated pre-transplant donor and recipient cells taken from spleen or lymph nodes. With respect to this clone: It has no known antigen specificity. Qualities for individual bases were not recorded, and no much larger clone is one base off.

V ends up 4 bases short and J 10 bases short, with an unmatched junction base count of 6. The CDR3 runs 13 residues from the cysteine to the phenylalanine. The retained sequence is limited to the CDR3, 39 bases, with the frame set at the first base. Based on the germline V gene (reference sequence), the CDR1 and CDR2 sequences are MNHNY and SVGAGI. Libraries were built with the immunoSEQ multiplex PCR assay. For most patients, genomic DNA was isolated with the Qiagen DNeasy Blood and Tissue Kit and sent frozen to Adaptive Biotechnologies for TCR sequencing. For most patients, high-throughput TCR-beta CDR3 sequencing of genomic DNA was performed by Adaptive Biotechnologies. The authors processed their data as follows. Adaptive's ImmunoSEQ software was the source of the TCR sequencing data for roughly 19 patients, while three other patients were processed with MiXCR and VDJtools. To correct CD4 versus CD8 sorting errors, sequences present in both subsets at a frequency ratio below 5:1 were removed. CDR3 nucleotide sequences shared between donor and recipient were removed because their origin could not be assigned. Alloreactive clones required at least 2-fold expansion over unstimulated cells and minimum CFSE-low frequency of 0.002% (template counts) or 0.001% (read counts). A clone was considered mappable if detected in the sequenced pre-transplant spleen, lymph node, or MLR CFSE-low populations of the donor or recipient. Cumulative frequency of alloreactive clones was calculated as a percentage of all sequences weighted by copy number. TCRdb holds this immuneACCESS table with in-frame rearrangements only. Some clones are missing; in checked studies, unresolved V genes explain under half, and the rest has no known cause. The V and J calls and clone size are taken from that table; D and trimming were inferred from the DNA. In this sample the table shows about 64,000 clones, over 90% of which occur a single time. The biggest ten clones account for 1.7% of the sample.

The research as a whole found: The conclusions were limited by the relatively low number and heterogeneity of the intestinal transplant patients. Early after transplant, peak levels of circulating GvH clones were found to be associated with declines in HvG clones. GvH clones were detected in recipient bone marrow, and some appeared earlier in ileal mucosa or blood, consistent with an intestinal mucosal origin. High GvH to HvG T cell clonal ratios were observed in the allografts of patients with donor T cell macrochimerism.

This TCR was recovered from a human donor who was the organ donor for an intestinal transplant. Source: unstimulated CD8+ T cells sorted from spleen or lymph node cells, taken before transplant. This sequence uses TRBV6-6 and TRBJ2-1, with 8 bases matching TRBD1. The DNA sequence reads TGTGCCAGCAGTTCCTCACAGGGGGGCGAGCAGTTCTTC. This sequence encodes CASSSSQGGEQFF.